This paragraph reports one T cell receptor (beta chain). What it binds is not known. This record comes from a study of post-analysis software for immune sequencing data. Study observations and caveats: With TRBV5-6, TRBV5-1 and TRBV20-1 included, about five TRBV segments were more frequent in patients than in controls.

Sequencing libraries made from TCR beta cDNA carried unique molecular identifiers. Yield was roughly 0.5 million cDNA molecules from roughly 1 to 10 million T cells. MiXCR was run by TCRdb on the PCR reads, yielding one entry per CDR3 protein. The sample consists of approximately 350,000 distinct CDR3 sequences, around a third of them appearing once. The CDR3 runs 15 residues. Trimming removed 1 base from V and 2 bases from J, with 11 bases in between. Germline CDR1 LGHNA, CDR2 YNFKEQ. This receptor was taken from a girl between 10 and 17 years old with multiple sclerosis. Sequencing was carried out using blood. This sequence joins TRBV4-2 and TRBJ2-5; D possibly corresponds to TRBD2 (5 bases). In DNA, the CDR3 is TGTGCCAGCAGCCAAGCTGTGAGCGGACAAGAGACCCAGTACTTC. Translating gives CASSQAVSGQETQYF.